This TCR beta chain derives from a study of shared clonotypes between healthy human individuals. General study results and limits: Researchers found naive subsets generally carried larger estimated richness than memory subsets.

Authors' analysis steps: From ImmunoSEQ came sequences covering only the junction and carrying no quality scores, so filtering differed. Data came from immunoSEQ multiplex PCR; TCRdb stores just in-frame clones and leaves some out. The V and J calls and clone size come from that table; D and trimming were worked out from the DNA. The table includes hundreds of thousands of clones, about 74% detected once. Worth noting for this clone: The antigen is unknown.

With V trimmed by 2 bases and J by 7 bases, 5 bases remained unmatched. The CDR3 runs to 16 residues. The germline V gene has CDR1 SGHTA and CDR2 FQGNSA. The chain employs TRBV7-2 and TRBJ2-5; 15 positions agree with TRBD2. The sequence was obtained from a woman in her 30s in good health. The sample taken for sequencing was memory CD4+ T cells sorted from blood. Subset: CD45RA-negative fraction. The CDR3 region is CASSLSQGLAGGTQYF. CDR3 coding DNA: TGTGCCAGCAGCTTATCCCAGGGACTAGCGGGAGGGACCCAGTACTTC. Full variable domain (outside the CDR3, taken from reference TRBV7-2 and TRBJ2-5): GAGVSQSPSNKVTEKGKDVELRCDPISGHTALYWYRQSLGQGLEFLIYFQGNSAPDKSGLPSDRFSAERTGGSVSTLTIQRTQQEDSAVYLCASSLSQGLAGGTQYFGPGTRLLVL.